These 18 T cell receptor beta chains were all obtained from the same sample, sequenced in a study of human T cells and chemical hapten exposure (dated by TCRdb to the early 2020s). According to the study, the label for this sample's time point signals: patch test 1, 2 weeks after DPC sensitization. According to the study, the label for this sample's treatment or condition signals: therapeutic diphenylcyclopropenone sensitization with weekly scalp DPC. The protocol used for the library was RACE. Reads for this sample came from a NextSeq 500. TCRdb redid the processing of the public reads, applying fastp at Q25 and MiXCR, and retained in-frame beta chains. Here each entry gathers all rows of one CDR3 protein and keeps the most common genes and DNA. The sample has fewer than 95,000 distinct CDR3 sequences on record, more than 9% of them singletons. About 2% of the sample goes to the ten largest clones.

The material sequenced was whole blood, taken in connection with sensitization to the hapten diphenylcyclopropenone (DPC). Receptor source: a man between 35 and 55 years old with alopecia areata. Some clones in this sample may be carry-over from other donors' samples.

This clonotype was picked up a small number of times. The chain uses TRBV20-1 and TRBJ1-1; D is ambiguous. Germline V gives CDR1 DFQATT, CDR2 SNEGSKA (reference sequence). The CDR3 totals 12 residues. The ends were cut back, 6 bases at V and 1 base at J, with 9 bases in the middle. The CDR3: CSARAPNTEAFF. As DNA, the CDR3 is TGCAGTGCCCGGGCCCCGAACACTGAAGCTTTCTTT.

The chain uses TRBV12-3 or TRBV12-4 and TRBJ1-1; D is undetermined. CDR3 size: 13 residues. Trimming stripped 3 bases from V and 2 bases from J, with 7 bases between. The CDR3 DNA reads as TGTGCCAGCAGTTTGCAGTCTAACACTGAAGCTTTCTTT. Its translation: CASSLQSNTEAFF.

V usage is TRBV28 and J usage is TRBJ2-6, with 9 bases matching TRBD2. CDR3 length: 18 amino acids. The V segment lost 1 base and the J segment 0 bases; nucleotides outside the gene matches: 4. Looked up from germline, CDR1 is MDHEN and CDR2 is SYDVKM. The chain's CDR3 is CASSLFAGGPSGANVLTF. The CDR3 coding sequence is TGTGCCAGCAGTTTATTCGCGGGAGGGCCCTCTGGGGCCAACGTCCTGACTTTC.

This sequence joins TRBV15 and TRBJ1-1; unclear D gene. Germline CDR1 and CDR2: LNHNV and YYDKDF (reference sequence). The CDR3 loop spans 13 amino acids. V was cut by 6 bases and J by 1 base, with 9 bases left in between. The DNA for the CDR3 is TGTGCCACCAGTAACGGGCCGAACACTGAAGCTTTCTTT. This codes for CATSNGPNTEAFF.

This clonotype appeared many times. V and J are TRBV6-1 and TRBJ1-1; 10 bases match TRBD1. V lost 4 bases and J lost 5; bases outside the gene matches: 4. This CDR3 contains 14 residues. CDR1 and CDR2 from the germline V gene are MNHNS and SASEGT. In DNA form, the CDR3 reads TGTGCCAGCAGTGGACAGGGGGCAGGTACTGAAGCTTTCTTT. This sequence encodes CASSGQGAGTEAFF.

This clonotype was counted at least ten times. The chain combines TRBV10-3 with TRBJ1-2; D possibly corresponds to TRBD1 (5 bases). Germline V gives CDR1 ENHRY, CDR2 SYGVKD. CDR3 length: 13 amino acids. V dropped 9 bases and J dropped 4 bases, with 15 bases sitting between them. CDR3 loop: CAIRDSGTYGYTF. CDR3 DNA: TGTGCCATAAGGGACTCGGGAACCTATGGCTACACCTTC.

This chain uses TRBV2 with TRBJ2-2; TRBD2 might be the D (6 bases). CDR1 is SNHLY and CDR2 is FYNNEI in the germline V gene. The CDR3 extends over 13 amino acids. The CDR3 loop is CAWPGVGPGELFF. Written as DNA, the CDR3 is TGTGCTTGGCCGGGGGTAGGACCCGGGGAGCTGTTTTTT.

The chain recombines TRBV18 with TRBJ2-7; no clear D. The CDR3 spans 13 residues. Germline CDR1 reads KGHSH; CDR2 reads LQKENI. Trimming took off 0 bases at V and 7 bases at J, with 10 bases between the two ends. In DNA, the CDR3 is TGTGCCAGCTCACCACCAGCAACTCGGGAGCAGTACTTC. Translating gives CASSPPATREQYF.

This clonotype was seen at least ten times. The gene calls are TRBV2 and TRBJ1-4; D possibly corresponds to TRBD1 (5 bases). Deletions cut 2 bases from V and 12 bases from J, with 13 bases between. In germline, CDR1 is SNHLY, CDR2 FYNNEI. The CDR3 spans 13 residues. The CDR3 DNA reads TGTGCCAGCAGTGAACCGTTAAGAGGGGAACTGTTTTTT. Protein product: CASSEPLRGELFF.

This clonotype was detected many times. The chain employs TRBV3-1 and TRBJ2-7; the match to TRBD1 covers 9 bases. With 5 bases clipped from V and 1 base from J, the junction kept 6 bases outside the gene matches. The CDR3 contains 15 residues. The germline V gene encodes CDR1 LGHDT and CDR2 YNNKEL (reference sequence). For the CDR3, the DNA is TGTGCCAGCAGCAGTCCCGGGACAGGGTCCTACGAGCAGTACTTC. This sequence encodes CASSSPGTGSYEQYF.

The J gene is TRBJ1-2, the V gene TRBV6-1; 8 bases map to TRBD1. The J segment lost 6 bases and the V segment lost 5 bases, leaving 5 bases of the junction unmatched. Germline V gene lookup returns CDR1 MNHNS and CDR2 SASEGT. The CDR3 extends over 13 amino acids. CDR3 nucleotides: TGTGCCAGCAGTCACGGACAGGGAAATGGCTACACCTTC. Translating it yields CASSHGQGNGYTF.

This clonotype was seen a few times. The rearrangement uses TRBV5-5 and TRBJ2-2; TRBD1 agrees at 7 bases. The V gene end was trimmed by 6 bases and the J gene end by 7 bases; junction bases not matched to a gene: 15. There are 16 residues in the CDR3. Germline V gives CDR1 SGHKS, CDR2 YYEKEE (reference sequence). CDR3 in amino acids: CASTLTPRGSGGELFF. The CDR3 DNA is TGTGCCAGCACCCTCACCCCCAGGGGGAGTGGCGGGGAGCTGTTTTTT.

The chain links TRBV7-2 to TRBJ2-5; D possibly corresponds to TRBD2 (5 bases). Trimming cost V 2 bases and J 1 base, with 14 bases left between them. The CDR3 sequence is 16 residues long. CDR1 is SGHTA, CDR2 FQGNSA, per germline. As DNA, the CDR3 is TGTGCCAGCAGCTTAAGCGGCGGGTTTGGCCAAGAGACCCAGTACTTC. Protein: CASSLSGGFGQETQYF.

The chain uses TRBV9 and TRBJ1-6, with TRBD1 as a possible D gene (6 bases). This CDR3 is built from 15 residues. Per germline, CDR1 SGDLS and CDR2 YYNGEE. The V gene lost 4 bases and the J gene lost 14 bases, with 22 bases spanning the gap. CDR3 coding DNA: TGTGCCAGCAGCCACTCCCGGGACACGATAGGGGCCCTCCACTTT. The encoded protein is CASSHSRDTIGALHF. Based on the CDR3 plus reference TRBV9 and TRBJ1-6, the full variable domain is DSGVTQTPKHLITATGQRVTLRCSPRSGDLSVYWYQQSLDQGLQFLIQYYNGEERAKGNILERFSAQQFPDLHSELNLSSLELGDSALYFCASSHSRDTIGALHFGNGTRLTVT.

This clonotype has just a few counts. This chain uses TRBV6-6 with TRBJ1-4; 7 positions match TRBD1. Trimming took 5 bases from V and 4 from J; bases not matched to a gene: 7. Germline-derived CDR1 and CDR2 are MNHNY and SVGAGI (reference sequence). This CDR3 has 15 residues. For the CDR3, the DNA is TGTGCCAGCAGTGAGCAGGGGGGACGTAATGAAAAACTGTTTTTT. Amino acids: CASSEQGGRNEKLFF.

There are a few counts of this clonotype. The chain joins TRBV4-2 to TRBJ2-5; 12 bases align to TRBD2. The V gene's germline CDR1 is LGHNA and CDR2 YNFKEQ. The CDR3 totals 19 residues. V trimming: 4 bases; J trimming: 0 bases; junction bases outside the gene matches: 12. The CDR3 nucleotides read TGTGCCAGCAGCCCACGTCGGGCGACTAGCGGGAGTGACCAAGAGACCCAGTACTTC. It translates to CASSPRRATSGSDQETQYF.

The V and J genes are TRBV7-9 and TRBJ2-5; 9 bases agree with TRBD2. CDR3 length: 14 residues. CDR1 is SEHNR and CDR2 is FQNEAQ in the germline V gene (reference sequence). J was trimmed by 4 bases and V by 4 bases; bases with no gene match: 4. The CDR3 loop is CASSSGTSRETQYF. The DNA for the CDR3 is TGTGCCAGCAGCTCCGGGACTAGCAGAGAGACCCAGTACTTC.

The chain combines TRBV5-4 with TRBJ2-3; the D gene is possibly TRBD1 (6 bases). This CDR3 is built from 13 residues. The germline gives CDR1 SGHNT, CDR2 YYREEE (reference sequence). Trimming removed 4 bases at V and 5 bases at J, with 11 bases between. CDR3 loop: CASSTWTVDTQYF. The CDR3 nucleotides are TGTGCCAGCAGCACCTGGACAGTAGATACGCAGTATTTT.